Listed below are T cell receptor beta chains from one sample, sequenced in a study of naive and memory T cell subsets. TCRdb itself ran the UMI-ligation and nested PCR reads through MiXCR, one entry per CDR3 protein. In the table there are some 85,000 distinct CDR3 sequences, over 10% of which are singletons. The sample was central memory CD4+ T cells from blood. The receptors were gathered from a human donor in good health. Each CDR3 is given with its conserved first and last residue. The order of the fields is V gene, J gene, clone size, D gene, CDR3 protein, CDR3 DNA. A D gene is named only where the DNA matches it firmly. The size field is filled for only some rows; it gives once, few, many or a size class.

V: TRBV19
J: TRBJ2-5
size: few
D: TRBD1
CDR3: CASSIGQGAWETQYF
DNA: TGTGCCAGTAGTATAGGACAGGGGGCGTGGGAGACCCAGTACTTC

V: TRBV20-1
J: TRBJ2-1
size: -
D: TRBD2
CDR3: CSVLWGWEGPYNEQFF
DNA: TGCAGTGTACTCTGGGGGTGGGAGGGCCCCTACAATGAGCAGTTCTTC

V: TRBV29-1
J: TRBJ1-5
size: -
D: -
CDR3: CSVAQGNGNQPQHF
DNA: TGCAGCGTGGCGCAGGGAAACGGCAATCAGCCCCAGCATTTT

V: TRBV20-1
J: TRBJ2-3
size: few
D: -
CDR3: CSGIGQYTDTQYF
DNA: TGCAGTGGGATCGGACAGTACACAGATACGCAGTATTTT

V: TRBV6-5
J: TRBJ2-3
size: -
D: TRBD1
CDR3: CASSWRDRGRGTDTQYF
DNA: TGTGCCAGCAGTTGGCGAGACAGGGGTAGGGGAACAGATACGCAGTATTTT

V: TRBV11-2
J: TRBJ1-1
size: -
D: -
CDR3: CASSSKWAREAFF
DNA: TGTGCCAGCAGCTCCAAATGGGCCAGGGAAGCTTTCTTT

V: TRBV12-3/TRBV12-4
J: TRBJ1-5
size: -
D: -
CDR3: CATGFHQPQHF
DNA: TGTGCCACCGGGTTCCATCAGCCCCAGCATTTT

V: TRBV6-2/TRBV6-3
J: TRBJ2-7
size: many
D: -
CDR3: CASREDGPVYEQYF
DNA: TGTGCCAGCAGAGAAGACGGGCCGGTCTACGAGCAGTACTTC

V: TRBV3-1
J: TRBJ2-7
size: few
D: -
CDR3: CASSQDLVIGEQYF
DNA: TGTGCCAGCAGCCAAGATCTCGTTATCGGCGAGCAGTACTTC

V: TRBV29-1
J: TRBJ1-2
size: -
D: -
CDR3: CSVRGTPSNYGYTF
DNA: TGCAGCGTTAGGGGGACACCGTCTAACTATGGCTACACCTTC

V: TRBV12-3/TRBV12-4
J: TRBJ1-5
size: -
D: TRBD1
CDR3: CASSHRTGDFGQPQHF
DNA: TGTGCCAGCAGTCATAGGACAGGGGATTTCGGGCAGCCCCAGCATTTT

V: TRBV15
J: TRBJ2-3
size: -
D: -
CDR3: CATSRDFGADTQYF
DNA: TGTGCCACCAGCAGAGATTTTGGCGCAGATACGCAGTATTTT

V: TRBV10-3
J: TRBJ2-5
size: many
D: -
CDR3: CAINPGPEETQYF
DNA: TGTGCCATCAACCCGGGCCCCGAGGAGACCCAGTACTTC

V: TRBV2
J: TRBJ2-1
size: -
D: TRBD2
CDR3: CASRGGEWAPFF
DNA: TGTGCCAGCAGGGGGGGGGAGTGGGCCCCGTTCTTC

V: TRBV28
J: TRBJ2-7
size: few
D: -
CDR3: CASSLRAGPGYEQYF
DNA: TGTGCCAGCAGTTTACGCGCAGGGCCGGGCTACGAGCAGTACTTC

V: TRBV5-4
J: TRBJ2-1
size: -
D: TRBD2
CDR3: CASSPGTSGINNEQFF
DNA: TGTGCCAGCAGCCCGGGGACTAGCGGGATTAACAATGAGCAGTTCTTC

V: TRBV28
J: TRBJ1-5
size: -
D: TRBD1
CDR3: CASRIAGGNQPQHF
DNA: TGTGCCAGCAGAATTGCAGGGGGAAATCAGCCCCAGCATTTT

V: TRBV7-2
J: TRBJ1-3
size: -
D: -
CDR3: CASSLDAGSPSGNTIYF
DNA: TGTGCCAGCAGCTTAGATGCAGGATCCCCCTCTGGAAACACCATATATTTT

V: TRBV20-1
J: TRBJ2-3
size: -
D: TRBD2
CDR3: CSAQTSAGTDTQYF
DNA: TGCAGTGCCCAGACTAGCGCAGGAACAGATACGCAGTATTTT

V: TRBV7-9
J: TRBJ2-7
size: many
D: TRBD2
CDR3: CASSRTGTSGEQYF
DNA: TGTGCCAGCAGCCGTACCGGGACTAGCGGCGAGCAGTACTTC

V: TRBV6-5
J: TRBJ1-2
size: few
D: -
CDR3: CASSYNRLNYGYTF
DNA: TGTGCCAGCAGTTATAACAGGCTTAACTATGGCTACACCTTC

V: TRBV7-2
J: TRBJ2-6
size: few
D: -
CDR3: CASSSVAGTGANVLTF
DNA: TGTGCCAGCAGCTCAGTGGCAGGGACTGGGGCCAACGTCCTGACTTTC

V: TRBV6-2/TRBV6-3
J: TRBJ2-5
size: few
D: TRBD2
CDR3: CASSFGRGLQETQYF
DNA: TGTGCCAGCAGTTTCGGGCGGGGGTTGCAAGAGACCCAGTACTTC

V: TRBV20-1
J: TRBJ2-5
size: -
D: -
CDR3: CSANGGRETGETQYF
DNA: TGCAGTGCCAACGGGGGGCGGGAGACGGGGGAGACCCAGTACTTC

V: TRBV20-1
J: TRBJ1-2
size: many
D: -
CDR3: CSATTGLIYGYTF
DNA: TGCAGTGCTACCACAGGGTTGATCTATGGCTACACCTTC

V: TRBV20-1
J: TRBJ2-2
size: -
D: -
CDR3: CSAGGRNTGELFF
DNA: TGCAGTGCAGGGGGACGGAACACCGGGGAGCTGTTTTTT

V: TRBV2
J: TRBJ2-2
size: -
D: -
CDR3: CASIQTGNTGELFF
DNA: TGTGCCAGCATACAGACCGGGAACACCGGGGAGCTGTTTTTT

V: TRBV14
J: TRBJ2-1
size: many
D: TRBD2
CDR3: CASSREGTSGSGGEQFF
DNA: TGTGCCAGCAGCCGAGAAGGGACTAGCGGGAGCGGTGGTGAGCAGTTCTTC

V: TRBV2
J: TRBJ2-4
size: -
D: -
CDR3: CASSVLGNIQYF
DNA: TGTGCCAGCAGTGTGTTAGGGAACATTCAGTACTTC

V: TRBV10-3
J: TRBJ1-1
size: -
D: TRBD1
CDR3: CAIKPDRARGGTEAFF
DNA: TGTGCCATCAAACCCGACAGGGCGCGAGGTGGCACTGAAGCTTTCTTT

V: TRBV5-6
J: TRBJ2-3
size: few
D: -
CDR3: CASSPELGSGTDTQYF
DNA: TGTGCCAGCAGCCCCGAACTGGGCAGCGGCACAGATACGCAGTATTTT

V: TRBV11-2
J: TRBJ2-3
size: -
D: TRBD2
CDR3: CASSLGSAGVADTQYF
DNA: TGTGCCAGCAGCTTAGGGTCGGCGGGAGTGGCAGATACGCAGTATTTT

V: TRBV2
J: TRBJ1-2
size: -
D: -
CDR3: CASTLDAYLSPGYTF
DNA: TGTGCCAGCACACTTGATGCCTACCTTTCCCCCGGCTACACCTTC

V: TRBV7-2
J: TRBJ2-1
size: once
D: TRBD1
CDR3: CASSLGQGGSYNEQFF
DNA: TGTGCCAGCAGCCTAGGACAGGGGGGCTCCTACAATGAGCAGTTCTTC

V: TRBV29-1
J: TRBJ1-2
size: -
D: -
CDR3: CSAMGQNYGYTF
DNA: TGCAGCGCCATGGGGCAGAACTATGGCTACACCTTC

V: TRBV6-6
J: TRBJ2-4
size: few
D: TRBD1
CDR3: CASSYPRTGSNIQYF
DNA: TGTGCCAGCAGTTACCCAAGGACAGGGAGTAACATTCAGTACTTC

V: TRBV7-9
J: TRBJ1-1
size: many
D: -
CDR3: CASSLGGSGETEAFF
DNA: TGTGCCAGCAGCTTAGGGGGGTCTGGGGAGACTGAAGCTTTCTTT

V: TRBV4-3
J: TRBJ2-7
size: many
D: TRBD1
CDR3: CASSQEWDRLYEQYF
DNA: TGCGCCAGCAGCCAAGAATGGGACAGGCTCTACGAGCAGTACTTC